This TCR beta chain was identified during a study of blood T cell repertoires in COVID-19. For the study at large: Italy, Spain and the United States were the sources of the convalescent and acute COVID-19 samples. Sample material is recorded as cDNA or gDNA derived from T cells, B-cell-depleted T cells, or PBMCs.

The table came from immunoSEQ multiplex PCR; TCRdb's copy has only in-frame clones and leaves some out. The sample lists tens of thousands of clones; roughly 80% were seen once. The CDR3 contains 13 residues. Trimming at V came to 11 bases and at J to 4 bases, leaving 6 bases not matched to a gene. CDR1 and CDR2 from the germline V gene are KGHDR and SFDVKD. This clone was seen just once. The chain joins TRBV24-1 to TRBJ2-2, with 7 bases that match TRBD1. Sequencing input: peripheral blood. The origin of this receptor is a woman in her seventies with acute or convalescent COVID-19. CDR3 sequence: CAIRQGGTGELFF. The CDR3 DNA follows: TGTGCCATCCGACAGGGCGGCACCGGGGAGCTGTTTTTT.